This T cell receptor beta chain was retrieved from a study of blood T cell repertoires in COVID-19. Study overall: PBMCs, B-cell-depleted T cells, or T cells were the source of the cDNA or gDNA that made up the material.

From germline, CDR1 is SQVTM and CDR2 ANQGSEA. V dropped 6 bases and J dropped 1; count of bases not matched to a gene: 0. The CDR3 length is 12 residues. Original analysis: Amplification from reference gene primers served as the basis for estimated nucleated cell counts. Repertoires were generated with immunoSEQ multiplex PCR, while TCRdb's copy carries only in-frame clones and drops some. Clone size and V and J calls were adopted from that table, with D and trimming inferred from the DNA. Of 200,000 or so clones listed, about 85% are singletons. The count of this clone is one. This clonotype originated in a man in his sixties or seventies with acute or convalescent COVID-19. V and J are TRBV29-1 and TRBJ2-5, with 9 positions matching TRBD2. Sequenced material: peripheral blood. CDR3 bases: TGCAGCGTGACTAGCGGCCAAGAGACCCAGTACTTC. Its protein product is CSVTSGQETQYF.